Given below is one T cell receptor beta chain in context. No antigen is known for it. Produced via immunoSEQ multiplex PCR; TCRdb's table is partial and in-frame only. The sample yields 150,000 or so clones, around 90% seen once. The entry originates in a study of cytomegalovirus exposure and HLA in healthy donors. Looking at the study overall: The 130 or so validation repertoires, a later analysis reported, used the same platform as the roughly 660 repertoires from the first cohort. Study results and caveats: High specificity and sensitivity for cytomegalovirus status were reported for the classifier. The authors listed around 150 TCR beta chains as cytomegalovirus-associated.

Germline values: CDR1 MGHRA, CDR2 YSYEKL. After removal of 2 bases from V and 8 bases from J, the junction contained 3 bases not matched to a gene. The CDR3 consists of 13 residues. The rearrangement uses TRBV4-1 and TRBJ2-1, with 7 nucleotides matching TRBD2. The source material was PBMCs. The receptor was derived from a woman aged 25 to 45 in good health and CMV-seropositive. CDR3 loop: CASSQRRGDEQFF. In DNA, the CDR3 is TGCGCCAGCAGCCAACGTCGGGGGGATGAGCAGTTCTTC.